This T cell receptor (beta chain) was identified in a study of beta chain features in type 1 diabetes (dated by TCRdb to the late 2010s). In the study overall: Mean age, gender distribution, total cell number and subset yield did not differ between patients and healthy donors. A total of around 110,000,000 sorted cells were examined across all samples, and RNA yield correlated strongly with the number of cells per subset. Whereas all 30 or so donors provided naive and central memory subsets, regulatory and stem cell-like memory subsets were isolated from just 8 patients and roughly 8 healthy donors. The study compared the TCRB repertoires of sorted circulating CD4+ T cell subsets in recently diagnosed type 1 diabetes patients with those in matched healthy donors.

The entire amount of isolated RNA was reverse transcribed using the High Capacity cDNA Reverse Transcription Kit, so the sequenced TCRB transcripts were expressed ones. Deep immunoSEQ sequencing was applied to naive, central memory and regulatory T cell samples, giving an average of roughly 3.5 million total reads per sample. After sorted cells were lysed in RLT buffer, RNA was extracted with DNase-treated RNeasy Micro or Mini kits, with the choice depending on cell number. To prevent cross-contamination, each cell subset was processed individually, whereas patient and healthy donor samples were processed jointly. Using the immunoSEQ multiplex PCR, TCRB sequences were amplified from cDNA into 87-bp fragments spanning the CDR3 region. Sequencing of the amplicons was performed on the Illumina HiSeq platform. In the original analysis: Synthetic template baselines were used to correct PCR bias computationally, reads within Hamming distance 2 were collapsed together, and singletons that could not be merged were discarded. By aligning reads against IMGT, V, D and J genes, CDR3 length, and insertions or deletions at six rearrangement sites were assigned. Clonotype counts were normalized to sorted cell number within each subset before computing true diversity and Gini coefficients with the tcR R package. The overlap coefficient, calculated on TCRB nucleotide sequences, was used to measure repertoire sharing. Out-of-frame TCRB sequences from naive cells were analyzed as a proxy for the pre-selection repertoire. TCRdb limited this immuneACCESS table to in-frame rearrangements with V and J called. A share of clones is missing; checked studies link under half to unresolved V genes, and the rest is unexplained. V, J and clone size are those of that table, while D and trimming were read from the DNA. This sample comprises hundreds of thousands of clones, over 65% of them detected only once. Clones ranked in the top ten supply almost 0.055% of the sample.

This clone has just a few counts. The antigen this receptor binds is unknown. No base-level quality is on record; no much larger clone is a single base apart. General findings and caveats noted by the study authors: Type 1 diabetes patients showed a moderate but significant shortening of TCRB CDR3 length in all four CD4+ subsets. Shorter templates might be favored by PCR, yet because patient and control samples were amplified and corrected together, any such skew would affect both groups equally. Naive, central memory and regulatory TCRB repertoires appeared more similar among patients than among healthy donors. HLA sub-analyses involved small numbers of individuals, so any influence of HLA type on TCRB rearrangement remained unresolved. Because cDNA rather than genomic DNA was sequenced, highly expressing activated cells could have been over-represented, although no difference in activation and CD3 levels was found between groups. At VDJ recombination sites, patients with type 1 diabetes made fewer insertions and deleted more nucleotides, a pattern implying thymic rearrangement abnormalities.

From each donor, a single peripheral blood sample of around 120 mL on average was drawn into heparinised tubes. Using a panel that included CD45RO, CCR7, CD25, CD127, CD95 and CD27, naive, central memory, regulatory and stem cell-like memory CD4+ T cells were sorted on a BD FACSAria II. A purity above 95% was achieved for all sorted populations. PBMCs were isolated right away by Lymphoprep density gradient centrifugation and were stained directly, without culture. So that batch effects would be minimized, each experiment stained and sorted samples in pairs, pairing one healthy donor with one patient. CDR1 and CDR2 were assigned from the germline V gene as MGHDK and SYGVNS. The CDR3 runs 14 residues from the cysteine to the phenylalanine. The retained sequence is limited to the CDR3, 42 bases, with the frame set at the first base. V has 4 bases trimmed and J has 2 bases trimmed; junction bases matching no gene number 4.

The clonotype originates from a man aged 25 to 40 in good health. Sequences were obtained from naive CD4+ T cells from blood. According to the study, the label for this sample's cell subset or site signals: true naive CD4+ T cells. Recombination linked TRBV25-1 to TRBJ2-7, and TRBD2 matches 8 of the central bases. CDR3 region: CASSALAGPYEQYF. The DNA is TGTGCCAGCAGTGCCCTAGCGGGTCCCTACGAGCAGTACTTC.